The clone carrying this T cell receptor beta chain was seen more than once but under ten times. Its antigen is unknown. The data were taken from a study of T-cell reconstitution after alpha-beta-depleted transplantation in children. For TCRbeta, the library was prepared with unique molecular identifiers. TCRdb analysed the PCR reads with MiXCR anew, one entry per CDR3 protein. The table lists about 830,000 distinct CDR3 sequences, roughly 15% of them singletons, with about 4.6% in the top ten. Overall study results and limits: There were reportedly several hundred expanded graft clones from which alpha-beta T cells came about two months after transplant. By one year post-transplant, T-cell counts and diversity largely arose from T cells that were newly produced. For some patients, TCRbeta diversity was high at day 60 because of recipient T cells and thymic progenitors that survived.

Trimming took off 4 bases at V and 10 bases at J, with 11 bases between the two ends. Germline CDR1 SGHTA, CDR2 FQGNSA. The CDR3 totals 12 residues. This material consisted of PBMCs, mostly from graft donor cells, taken 360 days after TCRalphabeta/CD19-depleted stem cell transplant. This clonotype was sampled from a male patient aged 5 to 17 who had a stem cell transplant for acute lymphoblastic leukemia, so the T cells may come from the graft donor. J is TRBJ2-1 and V is TRBV7-2, with D perhaps matching TRBD1 (5 bases). As DNA, the CDR3 is TGTGCCAGCAGCTACGGACACAGGGAGCAGTTCTTC. Protein: CASSYGHREQFF.